Each of the 25 T cell receptor beta chains below was sequenced from the same sample in a study of identical twins. TCRdb re-called the 5' RACE reads with MiXCR, one entry per CDR3 protein. The sample comprises some 590,000 distinct CDR3 sequences, around a tenth of which are singletons, and roughly 3% rests with the top ten. This sample was shared with a second study, whose subject was yellow fever vaccine responses in identical twins.

The sequencing input was PBMCs. These receptors came from a woman between 18 and 29 years old in good health.

This clonotype was seen only a few times. The chain has TRBV3-1 and TRBJ2-3, with D possibly being TRBD2 (7 bases). The CDR3 spans 16 residues. Germline V gene lookup returns CDR1 LGHDT and CDR2 YNNKEL (reference sequence). Trimming shortened V by 4 bases and J by 1 base, and 15 bases separated the two germline ends. The CDR3 region is CASSRKGGVGTDTQYF. The CDR3 DNA sequence: TGTGCCAGCAGCCGGAAGGGGGGGGTTGGCACAGATACGCAGTATTTT.

The rearrangement joins TRBV6-1 to TRBJ2-7; D is perhaps TRBD1 (6 bases). The CDR3 has 16 amino acids. CDR1 and CDR2 (germline): MNHNS, SASEGT. V was clipped by 6 bases and J by 2 bases, with 20 bases between them. The CDR3 is CASSASDGTPPYEQYF. Written as DNA, the CDR3 is TGTGCCAGCAGCGCCAGTGATGGGACACCCCCCTACGAGCAGTACTTC.

Comment on this clonotype: A much larger clone lies a single base off, so this may be a read error. V is TRBV12-3 or TRBV12-4 and J is TRBJ2-3; TRBD2 aligns across 9 bases. The V and J ends lost 10 bases and 1 base, in that order; junction bases with no gene match: 18. The CDR3 is 18 residues long. The CDR3 DNA follows: TGTGCCATCAGCCTGACCCTGCGGGGGGGCCAAGGCACAGATACGCAGTATTTT. Translating it yields CAISLTLRGGQGTDTQYF.

Only one count was recorded for this clonotype. Given a much more abundant clone one base away, this may be a read error. This CDR3 is missing its conserved last phenylalanine or tryptophan, likely due to a read error. This chain links TRBV7-8 with TRBJ2-3; D is unclear. Per germline, CDR1 SGHVS and CDR2 FQNEAQ. The CDR3 totals 15 residues. The V and J ends lost 1 base and 0 bases respectively, with 8 bases between them. The CDR3 loop reads CASSLGLRSTDTQYL. For the CDR3, the DNA is TGTGCCAGCAGCTTAGGCCTAAGGAGCACAGATACGCAGTATCTT.

The chain employs TRBV13 and TRBJ1-2, with D perhaps matching TRBD1 (6 bases). Looked up from germline, CDR1 is PRHDT and CDR2 is FYEKMQ (reference sequence). The CDR3 is 13 amino acids. Trimming stripped 6 bases from V and 2 bases from J, with 10 bases between. The CDR3 protein is CASRSTGNYGYTF. For the CDR3, the DNA is TGTGCCAGCAGGTCAACAGGGAACTATGGCTACACCTTC.

The chain joins TRBV14 to TRBJ2-3; 9 bases line up with TRBD2. Trimming removed 3 bases from V and 2 bases from J; junction bases left unmatched: 6. Germline values: CDR1 SGHDN, CDR2 FVKESK. CDR3 length: 16 residues. The CDR3 loop reads CASSHIAGETTDTQYF. The CDR3 DNA sequence: TGTGCCAGCAGCCATATAGCGGGAGAGACCACAGATACGCAGTATTTT.

This clonotype was observed once. The V and J genes are TRBV10-1 and TRBJ2-7; 12 nucleotides agree with TRBD2. The germline V gene has CDR1 WNHNN and CDR2 SYGVQD (reference sequence). The J segment lost 0 bases and the V segment lost 4 bases, leaving 10 bases of the junction unmatched. The CDR3 extends over 18 amino acids. The CDR3 coding sequence is TGCGCCAGCAGTGCTACGGGACTAGCGGGCTCTTACTCCTACGAGCAGTACTTC. Translation gives CASSATGLAGSYSYEQYF.

The rearrangement links TRBV19 to TRBJ2-2, with 9 bases that match TRBD1. The J segment lost 13 bases and the V segment lost 4 bases, leaving 4 bases of the junction unmatched. Germline V gives CDR1 LNHDA, CDR2 SQIVND (reference sequence). The CDR3 totals 12 residues. The CDR3 loop is CASSRDRVALFF. The CDR3 bases are TGTGCCAGTAGTAGGGACAGGGTAGCGCTGTTTTTT.

The chain is built from TRBV28 and TRBJ2-7; no clear D. Deletions cut 5 bases from V and 2 bases from J, with 13 bases between. The CDR3 is made up of 14 amino acids. Germline V gene data show CDR1 as MDHEN and CDR2 as SYDVKM. CDR3 region: CASSQASATYEQYF. In nucleotides, the CDR3 is TGTGCCAGCAGTCAGGCTTCGGCAACCTACGAGCAGTACTTC. Complete variable domain (other parts from reference TRBV28 and TRBJ2-7): DVKVTQSSRYLVKRTGEKVFLECVQDMDHENMFWYRQDPGLGLRLIYFSYDVKMKEKGDIPEGYSVSREKKERFSLILESASTNQTSMYLCASSQASATYEQYFGPGTRLTVT.

This clonotype was recorded once. V is TRBV4-3 and J is TRBJ2-1; D may correspond to TRBD1 or TRBD2 (5 bases each). CDR1 LGHNA and CDR2 YSLEER come from the germline V gene. V was clipped by 1 base and J by 0 bases, with 16 bases between them. The CDR3 totals 18 residues. The CDR3 coding sequence is TGCGCCAGCAGCCAAGGAGGGGTAGCTGATAGCTCCTACAATGAGCAGTTCTTC. This gives the protein CASSQGGVADSSYNEQFF.

To note about this clonotype: Just one base apart from a much larger clone, this may be a read error. V is TRBV20-1 and J is TRBJ2-5; D is uncertain. Trimming cost V 5 bases and J 5 bases, with 21 bases left between them. The CDR3 sequence is 15 residues long. Looked up from germline, CDR1 is DFQATT and CDR2 is SNEGSKA (reference sequence). CDR3 sequence reads: CSALNGQELGETQYF. The CDR3, as DNA: TGCAGTGCTCTAAACGGGCAAGAACTTGGGGAGACCCAGTACTTC.

This clonotype was seen a handful of times. The genes are TRBV29-1 and TRBJ2-7, with TRBD2 matching over 11 bases. The junction had 5 bases not matched to a gene; V was cut back by 6 bases and J by 1 base. Germline V gene data show CDR1 as SQVTM and CDR2 as ANQGSEA. The CDR3 is 14 amino acids. In DNA, the CDR3 is TGCAGCGTCAAAACTAGCGGGGGATCCTACGAGCAGTACTTC. Translating gives CSVKTSGGSYEQYF.

This clonotype was found many times. J is TRBJ2-1 and V is TRBV29-1; maybe TRBD2 (7 bases). CDR1 is SQVTM and CDR2 is ANQGSEA in the germline V gene. The CDR3 has 13 residues. V shed 3 bases and J shed 2 bases, with 8 bases lying between them. The CDR3 region is CSVEGGPYNEQFF. The CDR3 DNA reads TGCAGCGTTGAGGGGGGGCCCTACAATGAGCAGTTCTTC.

This clonotype was counted between two and nine times. CDR3 sequence: CSARGGRNYQPQHF. The DNA of the CDR3 is TGCAGTGCTAGAGGCGGGCGAAACTATCAGCCCCAGCATTTT. This rearrangement joins TRBV20-1 to TRBJ1-5; D is unresolved. This CDR3 region has 14 residues. CDR1 is DFQATT and CDR2 is SNEGSKA in the germline V gene (reference sequence). Trimming stripped 1 base from V and 5 bases from J, with 12 bases between.

This clonotype came up many times. J is TRBJ2-7 and V is TRBV5-1; 7 bases line up with TRBD2. Germline trimming cut 4 bases from V and 1 base from J; bases unmatched to any gene: 8. This CDR3 contains 15 residues. CDR1 and CDR2 (germline): SGHRS, YFSETQ. CDR3 nucleotide sequence: TGCGCCAGCAGCGGCGGGGGAGGGAGTTCCTACGAGCAGTACTTC. Its translation is CASSGGGGSSYEQYF.

This clonotype showed up just a few times. This chain joins TRBV19 and TRBJ1-1, with D possibly being TRBD1 (5 bases). The CDR3 has 15 amino acids. Germline CDR1 and CDR2: LNHDA and SQIVND (reference sequence). V was shortened by 1 base and J by 0 bases, with 9 bases between the two germline ends. The CDR3 DNA reads as TGTGCCAGTAGTATAGTTGCAGGGCTGAACACTGAAGCTTTCTTT. Amino acid sequence: CASSIVAGLNTEAFF. Complete variable domain (other parts from reference TRBV19 and TRBJ1-1): DGGITQSPKYLFRKEGQNVTLSCEQNLNHDAMYWYRQDPGQGLRLIYYSQIVNDFQKGDIAEGYSVSREKKESFPLTVTSAQKNPTAFYLCASSIVAGLNTEAFFGQGTRLTVV.

This clonotype appeared a few times. V and J are TRBV30 and TRBJ1-1; TRBD1 agrees at 9 bases. V shed 4 bases, J shed 5 bases, and the junction held 5 bases outside the gene matches. The germline V gene encodes CDR1 GTSNPN and CDR2 SVGIG (reference sequence). The CDR3 has 13 amino acids. The CDR3 reads CAWIGTGRTEAFF. The CDR3 region has the DNA TGTGCCTGGATAGGGACAGGGAGGACTGAAGCTTTCTTT.

The chain employs TRBV4-3 and TRBJ2-1; TRBD2 matches 12 bases. Unmatched junction bases numbered 11, after V lost 0 bases and J lost 5 bases. This CDR3 comprises 19 residues. Germline assignment: CDR1 LGHNA and CDR2 YSLEER. The CDR3 DNA is TGCGCCAGCAGCCAAGATAAGTGGCCTAGCGGGAGGGAAAACAATGAGCAGTTCTTC. Its protein is CASSQDKWPSGRENNEQFF.

This clonotype was seen many times. The gene calls are TRBV20-1 and TRBJ2-3; possibly TRBD1 for D (5 bases). Per germline, CDR1 DFQATT and CDR2 SNEGSKA (reference sequence). CDR3 length: 16 residues. Trimming left V 0 bases short and J 5 bases short, with 18 bases between. The CDR3 nucleotides read TGCAGTGCTAGAGATAAGCCAGGACATTGGGTAGATACGCAGTATTTT. Translation gives CSARDKPGHWVDTQYF.

The chain couples TRBV5-1 to TRBJ2-5; D is unresolved. V was trimmed by 4 bases and J by 2 bases, leaving 9 bases between them. Germline V lookup: CDR1 SGHRS, CDR2 YFSETQ. This CDR3 region has 13 residues. CDR3 region: CASSQDNQETQYF. The CDR3 DNA is TGCGCCAGCAGCCAAGATAATCAAGAGACCCAGTACTTC.

This clonotype was picked up many times. The CDR3 sequence is CSASFTDTQYF. In DNA form, the CDR3 reads TGCAGTGCAAGTTTCACAGATACGCAGTATTTT. The J gene is TRBJ2-3, the V gene TRBV20-1; D not certain. The length of the CDR3 is 11 residues. Deletions cut 6 bases from V and 2 bases from J, with 6 bases between. Germline assignment: CDR1 DFQATT and CDR2 SNEGSKA (reference sequence).

This clonotype was observed a few times. This chain links TRBV6-2 or TRBV6-3 with TRBJ2-3, with TRBD1 matching over 9 bases. V gave up 7 bases and J gave up 3 bases; unmatched junction bases: 11. The CDR3 length is 16 residues. The germline V gene encodes CDR1 MNHEY and CDR2 SVGEGT. DNA for the CDR3: TGTGCCAGCACCTCACAGGGGGCGTTCGGAACAGATACGCAGTATTTT. Translation gives CASTSQGAFGTDTQYF.

Only a few counts were recorded for this clonotype. The V gene is TRBV3-1, the J gene TRBJ2-4; D remains ambiguous. Germline CDR1 and CDR2: LGHDT and YNNKEL (reference sequence). The CDR3 spans 14 residues. Trimming took 2 bases from V and 3 from J, leaving 8 bases between them. The CDR3 reads CASSQTGVKNIQYF. The CDR3 region has the DNA TGTGCCAGCAGCCAAACGGGTGTCAAAAACATTCAGTACTTC.

The chain couples TRBV27 to TRBJ2-7; D remains ambiguous. The CDR3 length is 15 residues. V shed 3 bases and J shed 1 base, with 13 bases lying between them. Per germline, CDR1 MNHEY and CDR2 SMNVEV (reference sequence). The CDR3 loop reads CASSFVPGLSYEQYF. CDR3 sequence (DNA): TGTGCCAGCAGTTTCGTCCCAGGTCTTTCCTACGAGCAGTACTTC.

This clonotype came up a few times. Here the CDR3 reads CASSLVTRTTNNEQFF. The CDR3 bases are TGTGCCAGCAGCTTAGTGACACGGACTACGAACAATGAGCAGTTCTTC. The chain joins TRBV7-2 to TRBJ2-1, with D possibly TRBD2 on 6 matching bases. The CDR3 has 16 amino acids. V was clipped by 1 base and J by 5 bases, with 15 bases between them. Germline V CDR1 and CDR2: SGHTA, FQGNSA.